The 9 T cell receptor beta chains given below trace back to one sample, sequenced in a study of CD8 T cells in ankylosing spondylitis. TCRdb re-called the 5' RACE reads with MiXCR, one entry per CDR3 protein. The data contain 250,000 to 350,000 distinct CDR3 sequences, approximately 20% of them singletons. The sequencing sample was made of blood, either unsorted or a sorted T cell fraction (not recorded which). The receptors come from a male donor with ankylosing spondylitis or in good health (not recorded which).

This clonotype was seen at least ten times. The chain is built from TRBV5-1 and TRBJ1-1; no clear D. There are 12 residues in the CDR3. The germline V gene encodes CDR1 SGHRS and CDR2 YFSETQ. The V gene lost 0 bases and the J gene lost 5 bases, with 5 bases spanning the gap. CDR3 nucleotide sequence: TGCGCCAGCAGCTTGGACGGTACTGAAGCTTTCTTT. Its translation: CASSLDGTEAFF.

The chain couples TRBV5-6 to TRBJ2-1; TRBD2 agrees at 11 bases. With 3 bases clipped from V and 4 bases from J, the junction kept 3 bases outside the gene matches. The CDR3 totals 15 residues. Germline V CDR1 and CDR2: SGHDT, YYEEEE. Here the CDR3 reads CASSYRLAGYNEQFF. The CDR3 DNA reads TGTGCCAGCAGCTACAGACTAGCGGGATACAATGAGCAGTTCTTC.

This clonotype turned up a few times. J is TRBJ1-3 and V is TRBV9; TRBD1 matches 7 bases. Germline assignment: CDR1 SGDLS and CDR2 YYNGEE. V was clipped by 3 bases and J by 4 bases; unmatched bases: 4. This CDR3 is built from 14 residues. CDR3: CASSAGGRGNTIYF. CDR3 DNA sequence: TGTGCCAGCAGCGCAGGGGGGCGAGGAAACACCATATATTTT.

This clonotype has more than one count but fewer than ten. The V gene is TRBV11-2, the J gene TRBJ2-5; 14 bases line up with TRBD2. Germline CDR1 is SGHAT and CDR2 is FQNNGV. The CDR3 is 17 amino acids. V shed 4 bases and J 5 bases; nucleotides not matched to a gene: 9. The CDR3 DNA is TGTGCCAGCAGCTCCGGGACTAGCGGGGGTTCCCGGGAGACCCAGTACTTC. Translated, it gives CASSSGTSGGSRETQYF. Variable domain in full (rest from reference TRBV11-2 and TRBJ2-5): EAGVAQSPRYKIIEKRQSVAFWCNPISGHATLYWYQQILGQGPKLLIQFQNNGVVDDSQLPKDRFSAERLKGVDSTLKIQPAKLEDSAVYLCASSSGTSGGSRETQYFGPGTRLLVL.

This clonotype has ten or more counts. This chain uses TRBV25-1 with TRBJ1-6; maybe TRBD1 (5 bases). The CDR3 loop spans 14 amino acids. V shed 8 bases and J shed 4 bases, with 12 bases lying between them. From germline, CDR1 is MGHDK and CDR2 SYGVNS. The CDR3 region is CASAGTGYNSPLHF. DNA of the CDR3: TGTGCCAGCGCCGGGACGGGGTATAATTCACCCCTCCACTTT.

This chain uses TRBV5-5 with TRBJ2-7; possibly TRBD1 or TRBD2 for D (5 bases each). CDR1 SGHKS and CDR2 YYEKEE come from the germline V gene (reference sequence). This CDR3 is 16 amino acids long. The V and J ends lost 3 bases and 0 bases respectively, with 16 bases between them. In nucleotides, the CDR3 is TGTGCCAGCAGCTCCCAAGGGTCAGGGAGCTCCTACGAGCAGTACGTC. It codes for CASSSQGSGSSYEQYV.

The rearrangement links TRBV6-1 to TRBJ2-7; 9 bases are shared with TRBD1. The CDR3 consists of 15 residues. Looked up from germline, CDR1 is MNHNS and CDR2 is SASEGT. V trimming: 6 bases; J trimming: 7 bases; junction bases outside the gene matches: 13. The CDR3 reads CASSPRDRALSEQYV. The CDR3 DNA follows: TGTGCCAGCAGCCCCCGGGACAGGGCCCTATCTGAGCAGTACGTC.

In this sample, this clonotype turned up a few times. CDR3 sequence: CASSFAGQGASYTF. The CDR3 DNA reads TGTGCCAGCAGTTTTGCGGGACAGGGGGCTAGCTACACCTTC. The gene calls are TRBV12-3 or TRBV12-4 and TRBJ1-2; 12 bases align to TRBD1. V shed 3 bases, J shed 9 bases, and the junction held 5 bases outside the gene matches. The CDR3 runs 14 residues.

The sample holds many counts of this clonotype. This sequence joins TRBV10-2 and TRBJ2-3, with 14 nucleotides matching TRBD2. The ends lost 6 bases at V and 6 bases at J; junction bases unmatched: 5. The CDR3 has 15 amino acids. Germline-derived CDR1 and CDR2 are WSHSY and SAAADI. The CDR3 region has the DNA TGCGCCAGCAGCCGTGGACTAGCGGGGGGCGATACGCAGTATTTT. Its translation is CASSRGLAGGDTQYF.